A single sample is the source of the 23 T cell receptor beta chains below, sequenced in a study of blood T cell repertoires in COVID-19. Generated by immunoSEQ multiplex PCR, the TCRdb table keeps only in-frame clones and is missing some. The sample has around 200,000 clones, about 86% seen once. The sequencing sample was made of peripheral blood. The source is a woman between 18 and 29 years old who had recovered from COVID-19.

This clone turned up a few times. The chain links TRBV7-9 to TRBJ1-3; unclear D gene. Per germline, CDR1 SEHNR and CDR2 FQNEAQ (reference sequence). V was cut by 5 bases and J by 0 bases, with 23 bases left in between. CDR3 length: 19 residues. CDR3 sequence (DNA): TGTGCCAGCAGCCTCTCACCAGGAAGGTTCCCAAGCTCTGGAAACACCATATATTTT. Its protein product is CASSLSPGRFPSSGNTIYF.

The chain recombines TRBV7-6 with TRBJ2-7; a weak D match, TRBD2 (6 bases). The V gene lost 5 bases and the J gene lost 7 bases, with 21 bases spanning the gap. The V gene's germline CDR1 is SGHVS and CDR2 FNYEAQ. The CDR3 length is 15 residues. CDR3 bases: TGTGCCAGCAGCATTGTGGGGACTCAAACCGTGGAGCAGTACTTC. It codes for CASSIVGTQTVEQYF.

The V gene is TRBV2, the J gene TRBJ1-2, with TRBD1 matching 7 bases. V lost 6 bases, J lost 6 bases, and 4 bases stayed unmatched. CDR3 length equals 12 residues. The V gene's germline CDR1 is SNHLY and CDR2 FYNNEI. This CDR3 is CASRTTGNGYTF. CDR3 bases: TGTGCCAGCAGGACGACAGGGAATGGCTACACCTTC. Drawing the rest from reference TRBV2 and TRBJ1-2, the complete variable domain is EPEVTQTPSHQVTQMGQEVILRCVPISNHLYFYWYRQILGQKVEFLVSFYNNEISEKSEIFDDQFSVERPDGSNFTLKIRSTKLEDSAMYFCASRTTGNGYTFGSGTRLTVV.

The chain recombines TRBV18 with TRBJ2-7; D perhaps matches TRBD1 (5 bases). The V and J ends lost 4 bases and 4 bases respectively, with 17 bases between them. The CDR3 covers 15 residues. From germline, CDR1 is KGHSH and CDR2 LQKENI. The CDR3 DNA follows: TGTGCCAGCTCACTAACCTCGGACACAGCTTACGAGCAGTACTTC. It yields the protein CASSLTSDTAYEQYF.

This clone appeared once. The chain is built from TRBV18 and TRBJ2-5; maybe TRBD1 (6 bases). Germline V gene data show CDR1 as KGHSH and CDR2 as LQKENI. V shed 2 bases and J shed 5 bases, with 15 bases lying between them. The CDR3 is 15 residues long. This CDR3 reads CASSPSDSTFETQYF. The CDR3 region has the DNA TGTGCCAGCTCACCATCGGACAGTACGTTTGAGACCCAGTACTTC.

The genes are TRBV7-3 and TRBJ2-4; 8 positions match TRBD1. Germline lookup yields CDR1 SGHTA and CDR2 FQGTGA. The CDR3 length is 14 residues. Unmatched junction bases numbered 3, after V lost 3 bases and J lost 5 bases. The CDR3 here is CASSLDREENIQYF. The CDR3 DNA reads as TGTGCCAGCAGCTTGGACAGGGAGGAAAACATTCAGTACTTC.

J is TRBJ2-7 and V is TRBV25-1; 8 positions match TRBD1. The germline gives CDR1 MGHDK, CDR2 SYGVNS. Unmatched junction bases numbered 6, after V lost 1 base and J lost 4 bases. The CDR3 contains 15 residues. CDR3 DNA sequence: TGTGCCAGCAGTGAATCTCGGACAGGGCAATACGAGCAGTACTTC. Protein: CASSESRTGQYEQYF.

The gene calls are TRBV19 and TRBJ1-1; 8 bases are shared with TRBD1. The J segment lost 3 bases and the V segment lost 2 bases, leaving 5 bases of the junction unmatched. CDR3 size: 15 residues. CDR1 is LNHDA, CDR2 SQIVND, per germline (reference sequence). CDR3 in DNA: TGTGCCAGTAGTATACTGAACAGGGGGGACACTGAAGCTTTCTTT. Encoded protein: CASSILNRGDTEAFF.

V usage is TRBV27 and J usage is TRBJ2-5; 8 bases agree with TRBD1. V was clipped by 8 bases and J by 2 bases; unmatched bases: 7. The CDR3 contains 14 residues. Germline lookup yields CDR1 MNHEY and CDR2 SMNVEV (reference sequence). Written as DNA, the CDR3 is TGTGCCAGCGGCTACAGGGGGAAACAAGAGACCCAGTACTTC. Translated: CASGYRGKQETQYF.

The DNA for the CDR3 is TGTGCCTGGAGTGTGCTCAGGAACTATGGCTACACCTTC. It is translated as CAWSVLRNYGYTF. V is TRBV30 and J is TRBJ1-2; D is unclear. V gave up 0 bases and J gave up 2 bases, with 7 bases separating them. This CDR3 is 13 amino acids long. From germline, CDR1 is GTSNPN and CDR2 SVGIG (reference sequence).

V and J are TRBV7-2 and TRBJ1-4, with D tentatively TRBD1 (5 bases). V lost 5 bases, J lost 0 bases, and 10 bases lay in between. CDR3 length equals 15 residues. Germline V gene data show CDR1 as SGHTA and CDR2 as FQGNSA. CDR3 sequence (DNA): TGTGCCAGCAGCCCGGAGGGGCCAACTAATGAAAAACTGTTTTTT. This codes for CASSPEGPTNEKLFF.

This clone was observed a single time. The J gene is TRBJ1-2, the V gene TRBV6-2 or TRBV6-3; 7 nucleotides match TRBD1. The J segment lost 7 bases and the V segment lost 6 bases, leaving 11 bases of the junction unmatched. The CDR3 totals 14 residues. Germline values: CDR1 MNHEY, CDR2 SVGEGT. The CDR3 DNA sequence: TGTGCCAGCAGCTTCACCACAGGGGTGGGTGGCTACACCTTC. It yields the protein CASSFTTGVGGYTF.

V usage is TRBV7-2 and J usage is TRBJ2-1; 10 bases map to TRBD2. Germline trimming cut 0 bases from V and 8 bases from J; bases unmatched to any gene: 13. This CDR3 is 18 amino acids long. The V gene's germline CDR1 is SGHTA and CDR2 FQGNSA. The CDR3 coding sequence is TGTGCCAGCAGCTTAGCGATTAGGACTAGCGGCCCGAAGCATGAGCAGTTCTTC. Protein sequence: CASSLAIRTSGPKHEQFF.

The V gene is TRBV3-1 (or the pseudogene TRBV3-2), the J gene TRBJ1-6; 7 nucleotides align to TRBD1. The CDR3 is 15 amino acids. Germline CDR1 LGHDT, CDR2 YNNKEL (reference sequence). V was clipped by 2 bases and J by 7 bases; unmatched bases: 5. CDR3 coding DNA: TGTGCCAGCAGCCAAAGGACAGGCCAGAATTCACCCCTCCACTTT. As protein: CASSQRTGQNSPLHF.

This clone was counted only a few times. The V call is TRBV4-2, the J call TRBJ1-4; D might be TRBD1 (5 bases). The CDR3 consists of 18 residues. Germline values: CDR1 LGHNA, CDR2 YNFKEQ. The ends were cut back, 0 bases at V and 0 bases at J, with 14 bases in the middle. CDR3 in DNA: TGTGCCAGCAGCCAAGATTATGGGGCGCTTGCAACTAATGAAAAACTGTTTTTT. It encodes CASSQDYGALATNEKLFF.

This chain links TRBV7-9 with TRBJ1-1; the D gene is possibly TRBD1 (6 bases). V lost 2 bases to trimming and J lost 1 base, with 8 bases between them. Per the germline V gene, CDR1 is SEHNR and CDR2 is FQNEAQ (reference sequence). The CDR3 runs 14 residues. CDR3 nucleotide sequence: TGTGCCAGCAGCTTACTACAGGGGAACACTGAAGCTTTCTTT. This gives the protein CASSLLQGNTEAFF.

V usage is TRBV30 and J usage is TRBJ1-5, with TRBD1 identical over 7 bases. The germline gives CDR1 GTSNPN, CDR2 SVGIG (reference sequence). CDR3 length equals 12 residues. V trimming: 4 bases; J trimming: 4 bases; junction bases outside the gene matches: 1. The CDR3 DNA follows: TGTGCCTGGACGACAGGGAATCAGCCCCAGCATTTT. Amino acid sequence: CAWTTGNQPQHF.

The chain employs TRBV4-1 and TRBJ2-1, with TRBD2 identical over 9 bases. Germline values: CDR1 MGHRA, CDR2 YSYEKL. V was pared by 5 bases and J by 10 bases, with 12 bases of the junction left unmatched. The CDR3 length is 15 residues. The CDR3 sequence is CASSEPTRGGREQFF. DNA of the CDR3: TGCGCCAGCAGCGAACCGACGCGGGGGGGCCGGGAGCAGTTCTTC.

This clone was observed once. The rearrangement uses TRBV6-2 or TRBV6-3 and TRBJ1-5, with TRBD1 matching over 8 bases. The CDR3 is 14 residues long. The germline gives CDR1 MNHEY, CDR2 SVGEGT. The V segment lost 3 bases and the J segment 5 bases; nucleotides outside the gene matches: 3. Here the CDR3 reads CASSYRDRYQPQHF. DNA for the CDR3: TGTGCCAGCAGTTATCGGGACAGGTATCAGCCCCAGCATTTT.

This clone is classed as medium-sized. The chain carries TRBV12-5 and TRBJ2-2; 9 bases line up with TRBD2. Germline V gene data show CDR1 as LGHNT and CDR2 as FRNRAP. This CDR3 is built from 18 residues. V was pared by 0 bases and J by 4 bases, with 9 bases of the junction left unmatched. The CDR3 spells CASGLVYLAGSFTGELFF. For the CDR3, the DNA is TGTGCTAGTGGTTTGGTCTATCTAGCGGGATCTTTCACCGGGGAGCTGTTTTTT.

This chain uses TRBV19 with TRBJ1-1, with 12 bases identical to TRBD1. In germline, CDR1 is LNHDA, CDR2 SQIVND (reference sequence). With V trimmed by 5 bases and J by 8 bases, 6 bases remained unmatched. The CDR3 consists of 14 residues. CDR3 region: CASSPWDRGREAFF. In DNA, the CDR3 is TGTGCCAGTAGTCCGTGGGACAGGGGGCGAGAAGCTTTCTTT.

The chain has TRBV27 and TRBJ2-3; D might be TRBD2 (6 bases). The length of the CDR3 is 17 residues. V dropped 5 bases and J dropped 2 bases, with 20 bases sitting between them. Germline-derived CDR1 and CDR2 are MNHEY and SMNVEV (reference sequence). This CDR3 is CASSPRAASADTDTQYF. In DNA form, the CDR3 reads TGTGCCAGCAGTCCTCGTGCGGCTAGCGCCGACACAGATACGCAGTATTTT.

Written as DNA, the CDR3 is TGTGCCAGCAGTTACGGACTAGCGGGAGCGGTCGGGGAGCTGTTTTTT. It encodes CASSYGLAGAVGELFF. The V gene is TRBV6-5, the J gene TRBJ2-2, with TRBD2 matching 13 bases. Germline V gives CDR1 MNHEY, CDR2 SVGAGI. The CDR3 spans 16 residues. The J segment lost 7 bases and the V segment lost 2 bases, leaving 4 bases of the junction unmatched.